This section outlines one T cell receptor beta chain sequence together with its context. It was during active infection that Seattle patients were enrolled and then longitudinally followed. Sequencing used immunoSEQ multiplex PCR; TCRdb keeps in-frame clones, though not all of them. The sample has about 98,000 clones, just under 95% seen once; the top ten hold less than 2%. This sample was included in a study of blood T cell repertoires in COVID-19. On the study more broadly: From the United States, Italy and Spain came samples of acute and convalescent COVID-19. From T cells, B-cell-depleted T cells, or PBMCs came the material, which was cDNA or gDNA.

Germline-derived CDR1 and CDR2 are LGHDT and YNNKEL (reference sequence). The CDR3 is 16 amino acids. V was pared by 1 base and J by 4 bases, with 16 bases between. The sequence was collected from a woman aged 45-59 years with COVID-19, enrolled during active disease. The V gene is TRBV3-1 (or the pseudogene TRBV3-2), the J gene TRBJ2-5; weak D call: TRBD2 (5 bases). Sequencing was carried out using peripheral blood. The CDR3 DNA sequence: TGTGCCAGCAGCCAAGGGGAAGGAGGATTTTCAGAGACCCAGTACTTC. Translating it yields CASSQGEGGFSETQYF.